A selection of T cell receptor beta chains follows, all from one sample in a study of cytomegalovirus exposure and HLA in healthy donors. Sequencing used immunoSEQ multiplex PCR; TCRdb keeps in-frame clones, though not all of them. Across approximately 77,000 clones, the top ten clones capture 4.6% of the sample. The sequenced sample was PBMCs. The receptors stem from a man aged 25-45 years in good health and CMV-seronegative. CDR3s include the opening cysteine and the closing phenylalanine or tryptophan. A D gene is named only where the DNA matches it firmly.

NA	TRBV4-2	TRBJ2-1	TGTGCCAGCAGCCAAGTGATAGCGAATAATTACAATGAGGCGCAGTTCTTC	CASSQVIANNYNEAQFF
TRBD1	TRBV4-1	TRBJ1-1	TGCGCCAGCAGCCAAGAAGGGACAGGGTATTCTGAAGCTTTCTTT	CASSQEGTGYSEAFF
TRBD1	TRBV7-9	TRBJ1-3	TGTGCCAGCACCTCGACAGGGGGCTCTGGAAACACCATATATTTT	CASTSTGGSGNTIYF
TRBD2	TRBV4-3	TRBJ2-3	TGCGCCAGCAGCCAAGACCCGGGAGGGGTCACAGATACGCAGTATTTT	CASSQDPGGVTDTQYF
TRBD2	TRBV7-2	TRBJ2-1	TGTGCCAGCAGCCCTTTGAGCGGGAGCTACAATGAGCAGTTCTTC	CASSPLSGSYNEQFF
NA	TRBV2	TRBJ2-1	TGTGCCAGCAGTGAAGAGGTGCACAGCAATGAGCAGTTCTTC	CASSEEVHSNEQFF
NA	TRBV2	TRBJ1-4	TGTGCCAGCAGCCTTCCAGGGGCAACTAATGAAAAACTGTTTTTT	CASSLPGATNEKLFF
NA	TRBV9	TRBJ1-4	TGTGCCAGCAACGTAGGGGCCCATAGCGGTGAAAAACTGTTTTTT	CASNVGAHSGEKLFF
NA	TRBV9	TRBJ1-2	TGTGCCAGCAGTCGGCGGGATGGCTACACCTTC	CASSRRDGYTF
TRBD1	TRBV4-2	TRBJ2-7	TGTGCCAGCAGCCAAGATTTGGGACAGGGGATCTACGAGCAGTACTTC	CASSQDLGQGIYEQYF
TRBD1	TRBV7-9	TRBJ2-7	TGTGCCAGCAGCCCCGGGACAGGGGTCTCCTACGAGCAGTACTTC	CASSPGTGVSYEQYF
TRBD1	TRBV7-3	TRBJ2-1	TGTGCCAGCAGCCCCGGGACAGGGGGTTGGAATGAGCAGTTCTTC	CASSPGTGGWNEQFF
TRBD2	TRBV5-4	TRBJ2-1	TGTGCCAGCAGCCAAGGGACTAGCGGGGGAAGAATCTACAATGAGCAGTTCTTC	CASSQGTSGGRIYNEQFF
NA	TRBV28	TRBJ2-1	TGTGCCAGCAGTCCAAGGGGCATAGAGTACAATGAGCAGTTCTTC	CASSPRGIEYNEQFF
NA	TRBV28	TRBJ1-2	TGTGCCAGCAGGGACAGATCCTATGGCTACACCTTC	CASRDRSYGYTF
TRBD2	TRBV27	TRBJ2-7	TGTGCCAGTGGGGACTATTCGTACGAGCAGTACTTC	CASGDYSYEQYF
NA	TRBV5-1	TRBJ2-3	TGCGCCAGCAGGAGGGGCACAGATACGCAGTATTTT	CASRRGTDTQYF
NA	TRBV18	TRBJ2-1	TGTGCCAGCTCACGCACCGGGACTTCCTACTACAATGAGCAGTTCTTC	CASSRTGTSYYNEQFF
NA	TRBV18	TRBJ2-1	TGTGCCAGCTCACTCCTCGGGACCTACAATGAGCAGTTCTTC	CASSLLGTYNEQFF
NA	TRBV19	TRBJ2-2	TGTGCCAGTAGTATAGTGCAGGGGCGATCGGGGGAGCTGTTTTTT	CASSIVQGRSGELFF
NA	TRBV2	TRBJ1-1	TGTGCCAGCAGCGGACAGATGGACACTGAAGCTTTCTTT	CASSGQMDTEAFF
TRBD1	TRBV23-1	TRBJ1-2	TGCGCCAGCAGTCAATGTGACAGGGGTACCGTCTTCTATGGCTACACCTTC	CASSQCDRGTVFYGYTF
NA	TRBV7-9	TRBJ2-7	TGTGCCAGCAGCTTAGGGCACTCCTACGAGCAGTACTTC	CASSLGHSYEQYF
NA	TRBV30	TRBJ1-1	TGTGCCTGGAGTGATAGATGGCAGGGGTACACTGAAGCTTTCTTT	CAWSDRWQGYTEAFF
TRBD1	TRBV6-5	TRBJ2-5	TGTGCCAGCAGTTACTCCCCCCGACAGGGGGTGACCCAGTACTTC	CASSYSPRQGVTQYF
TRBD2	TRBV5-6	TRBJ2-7	TGTGCCAGCAGCTTTAGCGGGTCGATCTACGAGCAGTACTTC	CASSFSGSIYEQYF
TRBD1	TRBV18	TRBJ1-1	TGTGCCAGCTCACCACCGACAGGGGACTTGGACACTGAAGCTTTCTTT	CASSPPTGDLDTEAFF
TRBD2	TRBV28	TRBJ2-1	TGTGCCAGCAGTTCCCCCGGGGTAGCGGGAGCCGCCAATGAGCAGTTCTTC	CASSSPGVAGAANEQFF
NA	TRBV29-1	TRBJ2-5	TGCAGCGCCGATGGGCCGCATAGGGAGACCCAGTACTTC	CSADGPHRETQYF
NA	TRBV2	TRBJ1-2	TGTGCCAGCAGTGAAAGCAACTATGGCTACACCTTC	CASSESNYGYTF
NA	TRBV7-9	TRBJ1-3	TGTGCCAGCAGCCCGGGACTTTATAATGGAAACACCATATATTTT	CASSPGLYNGNTIYF
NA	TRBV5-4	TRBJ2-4	TGTGCCAGCAGCTCTCCGACTCAAGCCAAAAACATTCAGTACTTC	CASSSPTQAKNIQYF
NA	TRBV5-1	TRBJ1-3	TGCGCCAGCAGCTTCTGGGGCTCCCTTACTGAAAACTCTGGAAACACCATATATTTT	CASSFWGSLTENSGNTIYF
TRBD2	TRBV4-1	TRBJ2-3	TGCGCCAGCAGCCAAGTCCGGAGTAGCGGGGGCACAGATACGCAGTATTTT	CASSQVRSSGGTDTQYF
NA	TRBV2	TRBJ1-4	TGTGCCAGCAGTGAAGCGCTCCCAGGGGAAAAACTGTTTTTT	CASSEALPGEKLFF